Listed here is a single T cell receptor (beta chain). Its antigen is not identified. These data are taken from a study of post-analysis software for immune sequencing data. Whole-study context: The patients showed relapsing-remitting, secondary progressive and progressive-relapsing multiple sclerosis courses. Findings and limits, study-wide: There was significantly lower normalized Chao1 diversity in multiple sclerosis patients than in controls. When patients were compared with controls, about 5 TRBV segments were more frequent, TRBV5-6, TRBV5-1 and TRBV20-1 among them.

Germline V lookup: CDR1 ENHRY, CDR2 SYGVKD. The V gene end was trimmed by 0 bases and the J gene end by 5 bases; junction bases not matched to a gene: 6. The CDR3 is 16 residues long. The TCR beta cDNA libraries carried unique molecular identifiers. Each CDR3 protein is one row after TCRdb ran MiXCR on the PCR reads. The sample has roughly 800,000 distinct CDR3 sequences; around 46% are singletons. The TCR originated in a girl aged 10 to 17 with multiple sclerosis. V gene TRBV10-3 combines with J gene TRBJ2-1, with 8 bases lining up with TRBD1. Sequenced: blood. CDR3 region: CAISESMAGGHNEQFF. The CDR3 bases are TGTGCCATCAGTGAGTCGATGGCAGGGGGCCACAATGAGCAGTTCTTC.